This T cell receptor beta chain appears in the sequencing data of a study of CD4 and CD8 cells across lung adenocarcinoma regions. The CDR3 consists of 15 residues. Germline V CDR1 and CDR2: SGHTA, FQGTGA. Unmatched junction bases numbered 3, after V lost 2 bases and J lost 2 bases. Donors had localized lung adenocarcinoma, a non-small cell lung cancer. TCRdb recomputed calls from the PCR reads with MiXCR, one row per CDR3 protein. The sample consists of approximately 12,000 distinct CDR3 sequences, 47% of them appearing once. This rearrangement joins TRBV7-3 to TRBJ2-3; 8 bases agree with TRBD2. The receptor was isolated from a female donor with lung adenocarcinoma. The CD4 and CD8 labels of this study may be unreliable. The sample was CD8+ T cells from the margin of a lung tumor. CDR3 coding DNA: TGTGCCAGCAGCTTAGCGGGGGGCAACACAGATACGCAGTATTTT. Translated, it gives CASSLAGGNTDTQYF.